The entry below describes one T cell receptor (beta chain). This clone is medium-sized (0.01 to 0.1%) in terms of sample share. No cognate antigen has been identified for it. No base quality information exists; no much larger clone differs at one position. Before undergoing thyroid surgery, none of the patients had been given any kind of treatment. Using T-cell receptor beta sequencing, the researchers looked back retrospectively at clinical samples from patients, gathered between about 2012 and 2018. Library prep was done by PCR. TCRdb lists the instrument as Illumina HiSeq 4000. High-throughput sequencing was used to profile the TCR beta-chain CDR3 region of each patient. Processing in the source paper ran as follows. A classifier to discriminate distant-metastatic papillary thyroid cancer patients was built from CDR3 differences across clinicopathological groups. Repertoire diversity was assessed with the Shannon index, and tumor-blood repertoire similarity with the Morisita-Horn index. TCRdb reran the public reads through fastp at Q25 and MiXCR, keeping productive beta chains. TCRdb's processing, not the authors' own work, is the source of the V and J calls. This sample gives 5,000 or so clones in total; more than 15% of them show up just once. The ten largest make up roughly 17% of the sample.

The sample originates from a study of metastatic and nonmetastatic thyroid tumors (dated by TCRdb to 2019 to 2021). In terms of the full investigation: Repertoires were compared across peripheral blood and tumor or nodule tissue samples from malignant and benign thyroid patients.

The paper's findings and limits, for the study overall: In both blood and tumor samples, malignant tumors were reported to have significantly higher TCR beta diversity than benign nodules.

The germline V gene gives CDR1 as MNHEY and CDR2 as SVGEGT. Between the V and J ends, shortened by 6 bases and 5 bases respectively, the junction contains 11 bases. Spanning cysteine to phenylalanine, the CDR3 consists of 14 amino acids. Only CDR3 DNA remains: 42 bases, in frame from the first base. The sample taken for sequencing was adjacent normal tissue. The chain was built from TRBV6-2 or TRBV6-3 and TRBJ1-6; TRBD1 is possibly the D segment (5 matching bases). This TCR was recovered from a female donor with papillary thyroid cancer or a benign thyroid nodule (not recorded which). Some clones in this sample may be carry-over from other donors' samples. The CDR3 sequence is CASRWTPNNSPLHF. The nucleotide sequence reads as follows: TGTGCCAGCAGATGGACACCGAATAATTCACCCCTCCACTTT.